This entry lists 9 T cell receptor beta chains sequenced from one sample in a study of T cells in Graves' hyperthyroidism and ophthalmopathy. Amplified regions were TCR beta CDR3 sequences from RNA transcripts. An initial round of RT-PCR targeting the TCR CDR3 relied on the HTBI primer set. Each CDR3 protein is one row after TCRdb ran MiXCR on the multiplex PCR reads. There are hundreds of thousands of distinct CDR3 sequences in the sample; more than 15% occur only once, and over 45% lies in the top ten. Sequences were obtained from blood. The receptors derive from a woman between 55 and 75 years old with Graves' ophthalmopathy.

This clonotype was counted many times. V usage is TRBV24-1 and J usage is TRBJ2-3; TRBD1 matches 8 bases. Germline assignment: CDR1 KGHDR and CDR2 SFDVKD. V lost 8 bases and J lost 4; bases outside the gene matches: 4. This CDR3 region has 13 residues. The DNA of the CDR3 is TGTGCCACCACGTCGGACAGGGCAGATACGCAGTATTTT. Amino acids: CATTSDRADTQYF.

Many counts were recorded for this clonotype. This sequence joins TRBV3-1 and TRBJ2-7; tentative D call: TRBD2 (5 bases). Germline values: CDR1 LGHDT, CDR2 YNNKEL (reference sequence). V dropped 6 bases and J dropped 2 bases, with 11 bases sitting between them. CDR3 length: 13 amino acids. CDR3 DNA sequence: TGTGCCAGCAGTCCGACTAATCCCTACGAGCAGTACTTC. Translating it yields CASSPTNPYEQYF.

This clonotype came up a few times. The chain joins TRBV4-2 to TRBJ2-1; 10 bases agree with TRBD2. Per the germline V gene, CDR1 is LGHNA and CDR2 is YNFKEQ. The CDR3 covers 15 residues. V shed 0 bases and J 9 bases; nucleotides not matched to a gene: 5. The CDR3 reads CASSQDGTSVGEQFF. Here the CDR3 DNA reads TGTGCCAGCAGCCAAGATGGGACTAGCGTAGGTGAGCAGTTCTTC.

This clonotype was counted at least ten times. The genes are TRBV29-1 and TRBJ1-1; no clear D. The CDR3 spans 14 residues. Trimming took off 6 bases at V and 4 bases at J, with 18 bases between the two ends. Germline CDR1 reads SQVTM; CDR2 reads ANQGSEA. CDR3 protein: CSVEGGFDVTEAFF. The CDR3 nucleotides read TGCAGCGTGGAGGGAGGGTTTGATGTCACTGAAGCTTTCTTT. Full variable domain (outside the CDR3, taken from reference TRBV29-1 and TRBJ1-1): SAVISQKPSRDICQRGTSLTIQCQVDSQVTMMFWYRQQPGQSLTLIATANQGSEATYESGFVIDKFPISRPNLTFSTLTVSNMSPEDSSIYLCSVEGGFDVTEAFFGQGTRLTVV.

This clonotype was seen more than once but under ten times. This chain uses TRBV7-3 with TRBJ1-4; a weak D match, TRBD1 (5 bases). The CDR3 has 16 amino acids. Trimming took 5 bases from V and 7 from J, leaving 20 bases between them. The germline CDR1 and CDR2 sequences are SGHTA and FQGTGA. The CDR3 region has the DNA TGTGCCAGCAGCCCTCCCGGGTGGAGGGGTGGTGAAAAACTGTTTTTT. This codes for CASSPPGWRGGEKLFF.

Many counts were recorded for this clonotype. The chain has TRBV2 and TRBJ2-7, with unresolved D. This CDR3 comprises 13 residues. Per the germline V gene, CDR1 is SNHLY and CDR2 is FYNNEI. Trimming shortened V by 4 bases and J by 5 bases, and 12 bases separated the two germline ends. CDR3 in amino acids: CASSVRVINEQYF. CDR3 nucleotide sequence: TGTGCCAGCAGTGTTCGGGTAATAAACGAGCAGTACTTC.

The table lists this clonotype with many counts. The rearrangement links TRBV20-1 to TRBJ2-1; D is unresolved. V dropped 5 bases and J dropped 7 bases, with 18 bases sitting between them. This CDR3 is 14 amino acids long. Per germline, CDR1 DFQATT and CDR2 SNEGSKA (reference sequence). The CDR3 region has the DNA TGCAGTGCTCCCCGGCGAGTGGCTGGTAATGAGCAGTTCTTC. Its protein is CSAPRRVAGNEQFF.

The chain employs TRBV6-2 or TRBV6-3 and TRBJ1-2; D perhaps matches TRBD1 (6 bases). The CDR3 extends over 12 amino acids. Germline loops: CDR1 MNHEY, CDR2 SVGEGT. V lost 7 bases, J lost 6 bases, and 12 bases lay in between. CDR3 residues: CASKGGGDGYTF. The DNA for the CDR3 is TGTGCCAGCAAGGGGGGGGGCGATGGCTACACCTTC.

This clonotype appeared many times. The CDR3 bases are TGTGCCAGCACGCGGCTAGCGGGGGAGCAGTACTTC. Encoded protein: CASTRLAGEQYF. The chain combines TRBV6-1 with TRBJ2-7; 9 nucleotides agree with TRBD2. Germline values: CDR1 MNHNS, CDR2 SASEGT. CDR3 size: 12 residues. V shed 7 bases, J shed 7 bases, and the junction held 5 bases outside the gene matches.